These 21 T cell receptor beta chains originate from one sample sequenced in a study of T cells in localized non-small cell lung cancer. Assay used: immunoSEQ multiplex PCR; TCRdb lists only in-frame clones, some missing. In the table there are tens of thousands of clones, roughly nine tenths of which are singletons. Source: peripheral blood, taken before any cancer treatment. These receptors were collected from a man aged 40-75 years with stage I lung adenocarcinoma.

The chain couples TRBV7-9 to TRBJ2-5; D call uncertain. Germline V lookup: CDR1 SEHNR, CDR2 FQNEAQ (reference sequence). Trimming took off 5 bases at V and 6 bases at J, with 10 bases between the two ends. The CDR3 contains 12 residues. CDR3 DNA: TGTGCCAGCAGCACCGAGGTGAAGACCCAGTACTTC. Translation gives CASSTEVKTQYF.

This clone was found once. The chain joins TRBV15 to TRBJ2-3, with TRBD1 identical over 7 bases. Germline V gene lookup returns CDR1 LNHNV and CDR2 YYDKDF (reference sequence). Trimming took 4 bases from V and 2 from J; bases not matched to a gene: 9. The CDR3 is made up of 16 amino acids. CDR3 residues: CATSTPRTGYTDTQYF. DNA for the CDR3: TGTGCCACCAGCACCCCCCGGACAGGCTACACAGATACGCAGTATTTT.

The chain is built from TRBV6-6 and TRBJ2-5, with a possible D match to TRBD1 (6 bases). V dropped 4 bases and J dropped 0 bases, with 15 bases sitting between them. CDR1 is MNHNY, CDR2 SVGAGI, per germline (reference sequence). The CDR3 has 16 amino acids. DNA for the CDR3: TGTGCCAGCAGTTCCTTACTACGACAGGACCAAGAGACCCAGTACTTC. It specifies CASSSLLRQDQETQYF.

This clone occurred a few times. This chain joins TRBV6-5 and TRBJ1-1, with D unresolved. Germline values: CDR1 MNHEY, CDR2 SVGAGI. CDR3 size: 14 residues. V gave up 8 bases and J gave up 0 bases, with 13 bases separating them. In DNA, the CDR3 is TGTGCCAGCGCCGGGAGATACATGAACACTGAAGCTTTCTTT. Its protein is CASAGRYMNTEAFF.

The chain is built from TRBV2 and TRBJ2-7; no firm D call. Germline-derived CDR1 and CDR2 are SNHLY and FYNNEI. The CDR3 is made up of 17 amino acids. Trimming shortened V by 10 bases and J by 5 bases, and 30 bases separated the two germline ends. CDR3 residues: CATKHRNLTRPFHEQYF. The CDR3, as DNA: TGTGCCACCAAGCATCGGAACCTTACAAGACCCTTCCACGAGCAGTACTTC.

The CDR3 sequence is CSAGQEDYGYTF. The DNA for the CDR3 is TGCAGCGCCGGACAGGAAGACTATGGCTACACCTTC. This sequence joins TRBV29-1 and TRBJ1-2; 7 bases align to TRBD1. The CDR3 is 12 amino acids. V was pared by 7 bases and J by 3 bases, with 5 bases of the junction left unmatched. In germline, CDR1 is SQVTM, CDR2 ANQGSEA.

The CDR3 reads CASSQGSTSGGFTDTQYF. In DNA, the CDR3 is TGTGCCAGCAGCCAAGGTTCAACTAGCGGGGGCTTCACAGATACGCAGTATTTT. The chain links TRBV4-2 to TRBJ2-3; 11 nucleotides match TRBD2. Germline V gene data show CDR1 as LGHNA and CDR2 as YNFKEQ. Trimming cost V 1 base and J 2 bases; bases outside gene matches: 8. The CDR3 sequence is 18 residues long.

This chain links TRBV11-2 with TRBJ2-7; unclear D gene. CDR1 is SGHAT and CDR2 is FQNNGV in the germline V gene. The ends were cut back, 1 base at V and 0 bases at J, with 7 bases in the middle. The CDR3 has 14 amino acids. CDR3 DNA: TGTGCCAGCAGCTTAGCAGGTAGCTCCTACGAGCAGTACTTC. Translation gives CASSLAGSSYEQYF.

This clone was recorded once. The V call is TRBV19, the J call TRBJ2-4; D is unclear. Germline CDR1 is LNHDA and CDR2 is SQIVND (reference sequence). There are 11 residues in the CDR3. The V gene lost 4 bases and the J gene lost 2 bases, with 0 bases spanning the gap. The CDR3 DNA sequence: TGTGCCAGTAGTACCAAAAACATTCAGTACTTC. Protein: CASSTKNIQYF.

This clone was observed once. The chain recombines TRBV30 with TRBJ2-7; D is uncertain. This CDR3 contains 14 residues. The germline V and J ends were trimmed by 0 bases and 3 bases, with 12 bases remaining between them. CDR1 is GTSNPN, CDR2 SVGIG, per germline (reference sequence). The CDR3 region is CAWSVLRRRYEQYF. The CDR3, as DNA: TGTGCCTGGAGTGTACTACGGCGGCGCTACGAGCAGTACTTC.

This clone rates as medium-sized. The J gene is TRBJ1-1, the V gene TRBV9; possible D gene TRBD1, 5 bases. Germline V lookup: CDR1 SGDLS, CDR2 YYNGEE. The CDR3 consists of 15 residues. Deletions cut 1 base from V and 9 bases from J, with 19 bases between. The DNA of the CDR3 is TGTGCCAGCAGCGTATTTGGGCAGGGCTCCGATAAAGCTTTCTTT. Protein: CASSVFGQGSDKAFF.

The chain has TRBV5-1 and TRBJ2-7; D not resolved. V was pared by 2 bases and J by 0 bases, with 9 bases between. The CDR3 length is 14 residues. The germline V gene has CDR1 SGHRS and CDR2 YFSETQ. CDR3 in amino acids: CASSFDAHSYEQYF. CDR3 nucleotide sequence: TGCGCCAGCAGCTTCGATGCCCACTCCTACGAGCAGTACTTC.

This clone was seen just once. The chain carries TRBV27 and TRBJ1-5, with TRBD1 matching over 8 bases. The V and J ends lost 6 bases and 3 bases, in that order; junction bases with no gene match: 7. Germline CDR1 MNHEY, CDR2 SMNVEV (reference sequence). The CDR3 sequence is 15 residues long. Here the CDR3 DNA reads TGTGCCAGCAGATTGACAGGGGCCCCCAATCAGCCCCAGCATTTT. Translation gives CASRLTGAPNQPQHF.

V is TRBV18 and J is TRBJ2-1, with D perhaps TRBD1 or TRBD2 (6 bases each). Germline CDR1 KGHSH, CDR2 LQKENI. The CDR3 is 15 residues long. V dropped 3 bases and J dropped 3 bases, with 12 bases sitting between them. Written as DNA, the CDR3 is TGTGCCAGCTCACCGGCCAAGGGGGGCTACAATGAGCAGTTCTTC. As protein: CASSPAKGGYNEQFF.

The chain has TRBV19 and TRBJ1-1; D not certain. V gave up 2 bases and J gave up 6 bases, with 13 bases separating them. The germline V gene encodes CDR1 LNHDA and CDR2 SQIVND (reference sequence). This CDR3 is built from 14 residues. The CDR3 nucleotides are TGTGCCAGTAGTATACCGGGTGTCGGGGCTGAAGCTTTCTTT. Protein product: CASSIPGVGAEAFF. Full variable domain (outside the CDR3, taken from reference TRBV19 and TRBJ1-1): DGGITQSPKYLFRKEGQNVTLSCEQNLNHDAMYWYRQDPGQGLRLIYYSQIVNDFQKGDIAEGYSVSREKKESFPLTVTSAQKNPTAFYLCASSIPGVGAEAFFGQGTRLTVV.

The CDR3 region has the DNA TGCAGCGTTGTGGACCCCGGGGAGACCCAGTACTTC. Its protein product is CSVVDPGETQYF. The gene calls are TRBV29-1 and TRBJ2-5; D is unclear. CDR1 is SQVTM and CDR2 is ANQGSEA in the germline V gene. This CDR3 is built from 12 residues. Trimming removed 4 bases at V and 5 bases at J, with 11 bases between.

The rearrangement joins TRBV30 to TRBJ2-7; D is unclear. The V end was cut by 0 bases, the J end by 4 bases, with 4 bases between. This CDR3 has 11 residues. The germline CDR1 and CDR2 sequences are GTSNPN and SVGIG (reference sequence). Written as DNA, the CDR3 is TGTGCCTGGAGTGTCGTATACGAGCAGTACTTC. Translated: CAWSVVYEQYF.

V is TRBV27 and J is TRBJ1-1, with D perhaps TRBD1 (6 bases). V was pared by 5 bases and J by 11 bases, with 15 bases between. The germline CDR1 and CDR2 sequences are MNHEY and SMNVEV (reference sequence). The CDR3 contains 12 residues. The CDR3 protein is CASSTTGYTAFF. The CDR3 coding sequence is TGTGCCAGCAGTACCACAGGGTACACGGCTTTCTTT.

This clone was detected only once. The V and J genes are TRBV6-5 and TRBJ1-4, with 9 bases matching TRBD1. Per the germline V gene, CDR1 is MNHEY and CDR2 is SVGAGI. V gave up 3 bases and J gave up 8 bases; unmatched junction bases: 4. The CDR3 spans 14 residues. The CDR3 bases are TGTGCCAGCAGTTATGACAGGGGGGGAGAAAAACTGTTTTTT. It specifies CASSYDRGGEKLFF.

The chain employs TRBV7-2 and TRBJ1-3; 7 bases are shared with TRBD1. Germline CDR1 is SGHTA and CDR2 is FQGNSA. After removal of 3 bases from V and 4 bases from J, the junction contained 9 bases not matched to a gene. The CDR3 runs to 16 residues. In DNA form, the CDR3 reads TGTGCCAGCAGCTTCGGACAGGTGGGAGTCGGAAACACCATATATTTT. It codes for CASSFGQVGVGNTIYF.

This chain links TRBV4-1 with TRBJ2-1; 10 positions agree with TRBD2. The junction had 3 bases not matched to a gene; V was cut back by 1 base and J by 6 bases. Germline CDR1 MGHRA, CDR2 YSYEKL. The CDR3 runs to 15 residues. For the CDR3, the DNA is TGCGCCAGCAGCCAAGGGCCTAGCGGGGGCAATGAGCAGTTCTTC. Encoded protein: CASSQGPSGGNEQFF.